This TCR beta chain appears in the sequencing data of a study of T cells in tuberculosis. CDR1 and CDR2 from the germline V gene are WSHSY and SAAADI. CDR3 length equals 14 residues. V lost 7 bases, J lost 3 bases, and 8 bases stayed unmatched. Time point: new active TB diagnosis, blood taken before or within 7 days of starting treatment. Generated by immunoSEQ multiplex PCR, the TCRdb table keeps only in-frame clones and is missing some. Found here are about 35,000 clones, 92% of them singletons; the top ten hold 6.5% to 8.5%. The sample here was PBMCs, taken at tuberculosis diagnosis. The chain recombines TRBV10-2 with TRBJ1-2; 7 nucleotides agree with TRBD1. The TCR comes from an adult with tuberculosis. Some clones in this sample may be carry-over from other donors' samples. CDR3 sequence (DNA): TGCGCCAGCACGAAAGGCAGGGGGGACTATGGCTACACCTTC. This gives the protein CASTKGRGDYGYTF.